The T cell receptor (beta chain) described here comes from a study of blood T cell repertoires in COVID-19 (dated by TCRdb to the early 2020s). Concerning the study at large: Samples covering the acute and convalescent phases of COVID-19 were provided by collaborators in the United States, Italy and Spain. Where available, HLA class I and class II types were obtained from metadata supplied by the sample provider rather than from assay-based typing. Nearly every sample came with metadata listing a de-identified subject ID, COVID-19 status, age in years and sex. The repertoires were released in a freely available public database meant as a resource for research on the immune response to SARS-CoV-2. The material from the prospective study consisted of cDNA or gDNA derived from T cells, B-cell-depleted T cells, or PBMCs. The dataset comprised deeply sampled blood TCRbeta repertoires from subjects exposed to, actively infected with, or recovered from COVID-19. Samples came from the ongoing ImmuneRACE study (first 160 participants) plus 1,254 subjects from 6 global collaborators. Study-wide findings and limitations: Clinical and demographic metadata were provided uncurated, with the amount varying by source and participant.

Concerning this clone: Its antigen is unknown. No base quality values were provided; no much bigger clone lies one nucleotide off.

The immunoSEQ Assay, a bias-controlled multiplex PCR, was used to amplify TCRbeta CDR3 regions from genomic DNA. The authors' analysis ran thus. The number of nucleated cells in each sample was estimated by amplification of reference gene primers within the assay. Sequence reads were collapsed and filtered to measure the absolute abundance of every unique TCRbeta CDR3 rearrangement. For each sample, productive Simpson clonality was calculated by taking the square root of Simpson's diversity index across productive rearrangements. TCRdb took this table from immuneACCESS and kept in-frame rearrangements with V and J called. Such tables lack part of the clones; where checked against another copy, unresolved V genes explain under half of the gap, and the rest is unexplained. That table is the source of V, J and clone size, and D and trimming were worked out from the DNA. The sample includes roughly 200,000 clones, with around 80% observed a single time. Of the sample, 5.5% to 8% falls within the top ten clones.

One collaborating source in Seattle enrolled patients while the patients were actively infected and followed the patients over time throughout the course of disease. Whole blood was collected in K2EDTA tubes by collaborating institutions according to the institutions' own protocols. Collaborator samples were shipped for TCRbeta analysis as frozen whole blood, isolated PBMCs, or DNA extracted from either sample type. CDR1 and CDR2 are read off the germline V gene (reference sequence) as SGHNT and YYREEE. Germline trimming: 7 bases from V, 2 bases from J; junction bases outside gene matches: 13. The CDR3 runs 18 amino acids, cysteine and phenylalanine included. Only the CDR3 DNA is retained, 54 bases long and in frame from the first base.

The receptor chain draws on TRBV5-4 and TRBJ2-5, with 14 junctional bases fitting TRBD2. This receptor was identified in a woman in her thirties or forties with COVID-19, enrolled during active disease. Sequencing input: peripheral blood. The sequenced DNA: TGTGCCAGCTCCGGGACTAGCGGGGGCGAAACGACGCAAGAGACCCAGTACTTC. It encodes CASSGTSGGETTQETQYF.